These 14 T cell receptor beta chains share one sample of origin, sequenced in a study of OX40 agonist ivuxolimab in advanced cancers. Sequencing was performed with immunoSEQ multiplex PCR; in TCRdb, only in-frame clones are kept and a portion is missing. The sample has some 87,000 clones; approximately 90% are singletons. Material: CD4+ or CD8+ T cells sorted from blood, obtained in a trial of the OX40 agonist ivuxolimab. The receptors stem from an adult with an advanced solid tumor such as melanoma, head and neck, liver or kidney cancer.

This clone was seen more than once but under ten times. J is TRBJ1-2 and V is TRBV30; TRBD1 matches at 10 bases. From germline, CDR1 is GTSNPN and CDR2 SVGIG (reference sequence). The V and J ends lost 2 bases and 8 bases, in that order; junction bases with no gene match: 11. This CDR3 spans 15 amino acids. As DNA, the CDR3 is TGTGCCTGGAGTTTGACAGGGGGCGGGACGGAAGGCTACACCTTC. This translates into CAWSLTGGGTEGYTF.

This rearrangement joins TRBV7-6 to TRBJ1-3; D call uncertain. This CDR3 contains 9 residues. V shed 10 bases and J shed 5 bases, with 3 bases lying between them. Germline-derived CDR1 and CDR2 are SGHVS and FNYEAQ. This chain's CDR3 is CATRNTIYF. In DNA form, the CDR3 reads TGTGCCACCAGAAACACCATATATTTT.

This rearrangement joins TRBV6-1 to TRBJ1-1, with 11 nucleotides matching TRBD1. The germline V gene encodes CDR1 MNHNS and CDR2 SASEGT. There are 14 residues in the CDR3. The V segment lost 10 bases and the J segment 3 bases; nucleotides outside the gene matches: 7. DNA for the CDR3: TGTGCCACTAGATGGGACAGGGGGGACACTGAAGCTTTCTTT. Translating it yields CATRWDRGDTEAFF.

The chain combines TRBV9 with TRBJ1-3; perhaps TRBD1 as D (6 bases). This CDR3 has 15 residues. V dropped 1 base and J dropped 1 base, with 9 bases sitting between them. The V gene's germline CDR1 is SGDLS and CDR2 YYNGEE. Here the CDR3 reads CASSVNTGSGNTIYF. In nucleotides, the CDR3 is TGTGCCAGCAGCGTAAACACAGGGTCTGGAAACACCATATATTTT.

This clone was recorded only once. This sample includes further DNA sequences coding for the same CDR3. The rearrangement links TRBV18 to TRBJ1-1; D not resolved. The V gene lost 1 base and the J gene lost 0 bases, with 6 bases spanning the gap. Germline V gene lookup returns CDR1 KGHSH and CDR2 LQKENI. The CDR3 sequence is 14 residues long. Here the CDR3 DNA reads TGTGCCAGCTCACCACAGGAAATGAACACTGAAGCTTTCTTT. This gives the protein CASSPQEMNTEAFF.

Only a few counts were recorded for this clone. The rearrangement joins TRBV18 to TRBJ1-6, with D perhaps matching TRBD1 (6 bases). The length of the CDR3 is 15 residues. CDR1 KGHSH and CDR2 LQKENI come from the germline V gene. V lost 5 bases and J lost 9, with 17 bases in between. The CDR3 region is CASSTSGGPLSPLHF. The DNA of the CDR3 is TGTGCCAGCTCAACTTCGGGGGGGCCGCTTTCACCCCTCCACTTT.

The V gene is TRBV10-1, the J gene TRBJ1-3; 10 bases map to TRBD1. The V gene end was trimmed by 2 bases and the J gene end by 2 bases; junction bases not matched to a gene: 3. CDR1 is WNHNN, CDR2 SYGVQD, per germline (reference sequence). The CDR3 has 16 residues. Here the CDR3 DNA reads TGCGCCAGCAGTGAGGGGACAGGGGCTGCTGGAAACACCATATATTTT. This codes for CASSEGTGAAGNTIYF.

The genes are TRBV30 and TRBJ1-1; maybe TRBD1 (6 bases). This CDR3 spans 14 amino acids. Trimming cost V 5 bases and J 1 base, with 14 bases left between them. Germline V lookup: CDR1 GTSNPN, CDR2 SVGIG (reference sequence). The CDR3 protein is CAWERGLENTEAFF. For the CDR3, the DNA is TGTGCCTGGGAACGGGGGCTCGAGAACACTGAAGCTTTCTTT.

In nucleotides, the CDR3 is TGTGCCTGGAGTGTATTAAAGGAAAAACTGTTTTTT. Translation gives CAWSVLKEKLFF. The chain links TRBV30 to TRBJ1-4, with D hard to call. Trimming left V 0 bases short and J 8 bases short, with 7 bases between. Germline values: CDR1 GTSNPN, CDR2 SVGIG (reference sequence). This CDR3 is 12 amino acids long.

The chain carries TRBV28 and TRBJ1-1, with no clear D. The V end lost 2 bases, the J end lost 7 bases, and 11 bases lay between the germline ends. CDR1 and CDR2 from the germline V gene are MDHEN and SYDVKM. This CDR3 region has 13 residues. The DNA of the CDR3 is TGTGCCAGCAGTTTAGGGGATAGAGGTGAAGCTTTCTTT. Translation: CASSLGDRGEAFF.

The gene calls are TRBV18 and TRBJ1-1; no clear D. CDR1 and CDR2 from the germline V gene are KGHSH and LQKENI. Trimming shortened V by 1 base and J by 4 bases, and 7 bases separated the two germline ends. CDR3 length: 13 amino acids. The CDR3 DNA follows: TGTGCCAGCTCACCACAGGAGGGCACTGAAGCTTTCTTT. Translating it yields CASSPQEGTEAFF.

The J gene is TRBJ1-2, the V gene TRBV6-6; weak D call: TRBD1 (6 bases). The CDR3 extends over 13 amino acids. V was trimmed by 6 bases and J by 7 bases, leaving 15 bases between them. Looked up from germline, CDR1 is MNHNY and CDR2 is SVGAGI (reference sequence). This CDR3 reads CASRGRGRGGYTF. The CDR3 nucleotides read TGTGCCAGCAGGGGCAGGGGAAGGGGTGGCTACACCTTC.

The chain recombines TRBV19 with TRBJ2-3; 11 bases match TRBD2. Per germline, CDR1 LNHDA and CDR2 SQIVND (reference sequence). CDR3 length: 15 amino acids. Trimming cost V 5 bases and J 4 bases; bases outside gene matches: 5. Here the CDR3 reads CASSSGLAEADTQYF. The CDR3 nucleotides are TGTGCCAGTAGTTCGGGACTAGCGGAGGCAGATACGCAGTATTTT.

V usage is TRBV19 and J usage is TRBJ1-6; D is unresolved. Looked up from germline, CDR1 is LNHDA and CDR2 is SQIVND (reference sequence). The V and J ends lost 6 bases and 0 bases respectively, with 6 bases between them. The CDR3 covers 14 residues. CDR3 protein: CASRQSSYNSPLHF. CDR3 DNA: TGTGCCAGTAGACAGAGCTCCTATAATTCACCCCTCCACTTT.